This T cell receptor beta chain emerged from a study of OX40 agonist ivuxolimab in advanced cancers. Study-wide findings and caveats: Certain nonresponding patients likewise had low normalized T-cell clonal expansion. Averaged across samples, CD8+ T cells carried more expanded clones than CD4+ did.

Comments on this clone: Antigen specificity is unknown.

The V and J ends lost 6 bases and 6 bases respectively, with 15 bases between them. Germline V CDR1 and CDR2: MNHEY, SVGAGI. The CDR3 loop spans 13 amino acids. Only in-frame clones appear in the TCRdb table, and some are missing; sequencing was by immunoSEQ multiplex PCR. The sample lists about 100,000 clones; roughly 89% were seen once. J is TRBJ2-7 and V is TRBV6-5; the D gene is possibly TRBD1 (5 bases). The clonotype was recovered from an adult with an advanced solid tumor such as melanoma, head and neck, liver or kidney cancer. The sample here was CD4+ or CD8+ T cells sorted from blood, taken in a trial of the OX40 agonist ivuxolimab. The CDR3 DNA follows: TGTGCCAGCAGCCGCTCTCAGGGATTCGAGCAGTACTTC. Protein sequence: CASSRSQGFEQYF.